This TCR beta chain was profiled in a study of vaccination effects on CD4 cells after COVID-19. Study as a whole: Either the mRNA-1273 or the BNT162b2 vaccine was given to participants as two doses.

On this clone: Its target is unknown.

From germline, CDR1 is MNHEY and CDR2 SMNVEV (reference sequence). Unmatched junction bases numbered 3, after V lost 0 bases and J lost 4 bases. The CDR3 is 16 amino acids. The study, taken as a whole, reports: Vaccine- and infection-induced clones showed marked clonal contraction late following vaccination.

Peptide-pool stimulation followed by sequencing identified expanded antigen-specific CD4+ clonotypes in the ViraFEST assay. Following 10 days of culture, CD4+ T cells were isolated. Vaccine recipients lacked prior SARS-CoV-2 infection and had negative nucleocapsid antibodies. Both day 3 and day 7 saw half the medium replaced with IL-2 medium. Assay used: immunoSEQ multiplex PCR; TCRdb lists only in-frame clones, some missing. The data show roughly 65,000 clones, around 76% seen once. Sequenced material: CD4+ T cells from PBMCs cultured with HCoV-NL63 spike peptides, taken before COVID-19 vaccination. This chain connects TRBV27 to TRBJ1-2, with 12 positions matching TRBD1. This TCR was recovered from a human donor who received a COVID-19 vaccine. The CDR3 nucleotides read TGTGCCAGCAGTTTATCTGGGGGACAGGGGGCCTATGGCTACACCTTC. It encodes CASSLSGGQGAYGYTF.